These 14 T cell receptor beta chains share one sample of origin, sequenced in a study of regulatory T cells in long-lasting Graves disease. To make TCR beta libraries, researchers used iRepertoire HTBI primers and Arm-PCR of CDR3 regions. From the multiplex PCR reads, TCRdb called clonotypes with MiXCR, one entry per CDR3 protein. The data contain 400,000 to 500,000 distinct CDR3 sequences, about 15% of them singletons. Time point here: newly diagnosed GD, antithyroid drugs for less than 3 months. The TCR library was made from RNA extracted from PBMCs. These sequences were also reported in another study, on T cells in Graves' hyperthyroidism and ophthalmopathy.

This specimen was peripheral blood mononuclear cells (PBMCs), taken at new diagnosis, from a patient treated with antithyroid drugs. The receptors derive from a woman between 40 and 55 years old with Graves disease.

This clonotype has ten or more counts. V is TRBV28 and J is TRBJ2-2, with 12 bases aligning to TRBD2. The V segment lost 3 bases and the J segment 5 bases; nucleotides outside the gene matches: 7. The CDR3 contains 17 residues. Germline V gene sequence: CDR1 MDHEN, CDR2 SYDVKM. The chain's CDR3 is CASSFPRLAGETGELFF. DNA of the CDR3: TGTGCCAGCAGTTTCCCCAGACTAGCGGGAGAAACCGGGGAGCTGTTTTTT. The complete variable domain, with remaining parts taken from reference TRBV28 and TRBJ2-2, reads DVKVTQSSRYLVKRTGEKVFLECVQDMDHENMFWYRQDPGLGLRLIYFSYDVKMKEKGDIPEGYSVSREKKERFSLILESASTNQTSMYLCASSFPRLAGETGELFFGEGSRLTVL.

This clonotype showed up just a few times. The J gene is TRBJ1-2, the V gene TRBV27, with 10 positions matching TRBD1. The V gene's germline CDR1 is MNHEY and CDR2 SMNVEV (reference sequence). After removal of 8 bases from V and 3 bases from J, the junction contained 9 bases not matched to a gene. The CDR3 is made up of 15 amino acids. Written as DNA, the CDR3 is TGTGCCAGCGGGGGACAGGGGCGGGCCCACTATGGCTACACCTTC. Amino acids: CASGGQGRAHYGYTF.

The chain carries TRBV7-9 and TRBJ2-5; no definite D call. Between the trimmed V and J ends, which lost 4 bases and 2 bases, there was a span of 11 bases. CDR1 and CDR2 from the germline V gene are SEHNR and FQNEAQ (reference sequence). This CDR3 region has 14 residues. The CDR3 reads CASSSHLGQETQYF. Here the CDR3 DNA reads TGTGCCAGCAGCTCCCACTTAGGGCAAGAGACCCAGTACTTC.

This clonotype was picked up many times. CDR3 sequence (DNA): TGTGCCAGCAGTTTTTCAGGGACGGAGGACGAGCAGTACTTC. This gives the protein CASSFSGTEDEQYF. The chain links TRBV12-3 or TRBV12-4 to TRBJ2-7; TRBD1 or TRBD2 may be the D gene (5 bases each). Trimming cost V 3 bases and J 5 bases, with 14 bases left between them. The CDR3 totals 14 residues.

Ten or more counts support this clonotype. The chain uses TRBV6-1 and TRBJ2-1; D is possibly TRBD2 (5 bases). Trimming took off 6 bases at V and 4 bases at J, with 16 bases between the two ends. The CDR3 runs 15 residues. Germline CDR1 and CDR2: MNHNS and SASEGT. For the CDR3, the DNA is TGTGCCAGCAGCGAGGAGGCAGGCACATACAATGAGCAGTTCTTC. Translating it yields CASSEEAGTYNEQFF.

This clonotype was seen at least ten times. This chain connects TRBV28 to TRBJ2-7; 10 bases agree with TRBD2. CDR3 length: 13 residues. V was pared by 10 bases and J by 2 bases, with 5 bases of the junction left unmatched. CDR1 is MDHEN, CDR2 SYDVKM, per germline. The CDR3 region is CATTGLAAYEQYF. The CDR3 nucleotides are TGTGCCACCACCGGACTAGCGGCCTACGAGCAGTACTTC. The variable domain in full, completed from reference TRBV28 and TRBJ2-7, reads DVKVTQSSRYLVKRTGEKVFLECVQDMDHENMFWYRQDPGLGLRLIYFSYDVKMKEKGDIPEGYSVSREKKERFSLILESASTNQTSMYLCATTGLAAYEQYFGPGTRLTVT.

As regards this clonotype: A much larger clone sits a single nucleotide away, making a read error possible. The CDR3 here is CVILAGGSYEQYF. CDR3 bases: TGTGTCATACTAGCGGGAGGTTCCTACGAGCAGTACTTC. V is TRBV10-3 and J is TRBJ2-7, with TRBD2 matching over 12 bases. This CDR3 is 13 amino acids long. CDR1 is ENHRY, CDR2 SYGVKD, per germline.

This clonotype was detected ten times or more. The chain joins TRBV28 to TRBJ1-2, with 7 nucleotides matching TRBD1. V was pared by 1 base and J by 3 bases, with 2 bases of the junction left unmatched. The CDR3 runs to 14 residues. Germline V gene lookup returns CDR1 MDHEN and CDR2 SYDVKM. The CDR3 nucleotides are TGTGCCAGCAGTTTATACGGGACAGACTATGGCTACACCTTC. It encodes CASSLYGTDYGYTF.

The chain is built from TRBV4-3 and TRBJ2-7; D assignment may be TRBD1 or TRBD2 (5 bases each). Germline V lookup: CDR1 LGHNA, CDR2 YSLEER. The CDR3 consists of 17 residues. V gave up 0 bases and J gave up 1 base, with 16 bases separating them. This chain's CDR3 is CASSQDRIRGNSYEQYF. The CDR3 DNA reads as TGCGCCAGCAGCCAAGATCGGATCCGGGGCAATTCCTACGAGCAGTACTTC.

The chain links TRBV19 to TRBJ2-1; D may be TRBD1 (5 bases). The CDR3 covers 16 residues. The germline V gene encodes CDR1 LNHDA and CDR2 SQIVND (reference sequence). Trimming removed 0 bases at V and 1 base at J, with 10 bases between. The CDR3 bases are TGTGCCAGTAGTATAGATCCAGGGAATTCCTACAATGAGCAGTTCTTC. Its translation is CASSIDPGNSYNEQFF.

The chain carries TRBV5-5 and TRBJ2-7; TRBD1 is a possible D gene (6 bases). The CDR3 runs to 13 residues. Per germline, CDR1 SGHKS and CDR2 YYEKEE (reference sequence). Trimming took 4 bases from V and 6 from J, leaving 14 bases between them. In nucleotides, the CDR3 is TGTGCCAGCAGCGTTAACAGGGTATCCGAGCAGTACTTC. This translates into CASSVNRVSEQYF.

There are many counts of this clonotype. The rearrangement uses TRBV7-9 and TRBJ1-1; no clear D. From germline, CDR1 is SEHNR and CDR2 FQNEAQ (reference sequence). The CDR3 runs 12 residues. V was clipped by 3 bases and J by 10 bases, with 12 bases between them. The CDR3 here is CASSFGQVGAFF. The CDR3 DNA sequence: TGTGCCAGCAGCTTCGGCCAAGTAGGAGCTTTCTTT.

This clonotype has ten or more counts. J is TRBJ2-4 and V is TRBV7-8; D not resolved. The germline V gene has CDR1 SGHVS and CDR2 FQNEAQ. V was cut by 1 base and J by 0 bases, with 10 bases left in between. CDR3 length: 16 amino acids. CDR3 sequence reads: CASSLDGQIAKNIQYF. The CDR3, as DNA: TGTGCCAGCAGCTTAGATGGCCAGATAGCCAAAAACATTCAGTACTTC.

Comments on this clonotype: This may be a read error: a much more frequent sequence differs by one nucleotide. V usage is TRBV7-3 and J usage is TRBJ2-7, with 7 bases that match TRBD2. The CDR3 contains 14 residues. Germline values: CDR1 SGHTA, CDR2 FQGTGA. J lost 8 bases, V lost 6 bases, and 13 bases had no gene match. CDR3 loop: CASSYRDYQYKQYF. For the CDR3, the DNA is TGTGCCAGCAGTTATCGGGACTACCAGTACAAGCAGTACTTC.